This T cell receptor (beta chain) was identified during a study of shared clonotypes between healthy human individuals. The CDR3 consists of 13 residues. Germline-derived CDR1 and CDR2 are SEHNR and FQNEAQ (reference sequence). The V and J ends lost 5 bases and 6 bases, in that order; junction bases with no gene match: 3. Generated by immunoSEQ multiplex PCR, the TCRdb table keeps only in-frame clones and is missing some. The sample carries just over 2,000,000 clones, about 95% recorded once. CD45RO negativity and positive selection for CCR7 defined naive CD8 cells, a population that excluded terminally differentiated effector memory CD45RA+ cells. Healthy adults negative for HIV, lacking recent acute infections or vaccinations, served as donors. This clone was seen only once.

The chain joins TRBV7-9 to TRBJ2-7; 11 bases are a match to TRBD1. Specimen: naive CD8+ T cells sorted from blood. This receptor was identified in a man younger than 35 in good health. This chain's CDR3 is CASSAGTGGEQYF. For the CDR3, the DNA is TGTGCCAGCAGCGCCGGGACAGGGGGCGAGCAGTACTTC.